Listed below are T cell receptor beta chains from one sample, sequenced in a study of vaccination and CD4 T cells after COVID-19. Each CDR3 protein gets one entry after TCRdb re-called the PCR reads with MiXCR. The repertoire holds around 20,000 distinct CDR3 sequences, approximately 46% seen once, with around 5.8% in the top ten. No antigen is known for these receptors. Here the sequenced sample was CD4+ T cells from blood, cultured in vitro, taken before SARS-CoV-2 vaccination. These receptors all stem from a human donor who had recovered from COVID-19. CDR3s include the opening cysteine and the closing phenylalanine or tryptophan. A D gene is named only where the DNA matches it firmly. Not all rows give a size; the values are once, few, many and, for expanded clones, a class.

>TRBJ2-5|once|TRBV11-2|NA
TGTGCCAGCAGCGTCCAGGCAGATTACTTTCAAGAGACCCAGTACTTC
CASSVQADYFQETQYF
>TRBJ2-2|once|TRBV6-1|NA
TGTGCCAGCAGTGGGGCAGGGACCGGGGAGCTGTTTTTT
CASSGAGTGELFF
>TRBJ2-3|NA|TRBV20-1|NA
TGCAGTGCTAGGGGAGTGGGGAGAGGTAGCACAGATACGCAGTATTTT
CSARGVGRGSTDTQYF
>TRBJ2-5|few|TRBV7-3|NA
TGTGCCAGCAGCTCACAGGGCGGGAGTAGGGAGACCCAGTACTTC
CASSSQGGSRETQYF
>TRBJ1-5|NA|TRBV20-1|NA
TGCAGTGCTCAAAAGAGGATACCCCTTTATAGCAATCAGCCCCAGCATTTT
CSAQKRIPLYSNQPQHF
>TRBJ1-5|NA|TRBV19|TRBD1
TGTGCCAGTAGTATCGGACAGGGGAATCAGCCCCAGCATTTT
CASSIGQGNQPQHF
>TRBJ1-1|NA|TRBV6-5|NA
TGTGCCAGCAGTTACTCGAAGTCACAGAACACTGAAGCTTTCTTT
CASSYSKSQNTEAFF
>TRBJ2-3|NA|TRBV6-5|TRBD2
TGTGCCAGCAGTTCAATAGCGGGAGGGCCGGGAGATACGCAGTATTTT
CASSSIAGGPGDTQYF
>TRBJ1-4|once|TRBV15|NA
TGTGCCACCAGCAGGAACCGAGAAAAACTGTTTTTT
CATSRNREKLFF
>TRBJ1-5|NA|TRBV20-1|NA
TGCGGTGCGTCGGACCTTCTCCAGAATCAGCCCCAGCATTTT
CGASDLLQNQPQHF
>TRBJ2-5|NA|TRBV11-3|NA
TGTGCCAGCAGCCTCTACAGGGTAGGGGAGACCCAGTACTTC
CASSLYRVGETQYF
>TRBJ1-1|NA|TRBV19|TRBD1
TGTGCCAGCGGATACGTGACAGGGGTCTCCATGAACACTGAAGCTTTCTTT
CASGYVTGVSMNTEAFF
>TRBJ1-1|NA|TRBV28|NA
TGTGCCAGCAGTCCCCTTTTGGGCGCCCAGAACACTGAAGCTTTCTTT
CASSPLLGAQNTEAFF
>TRBJ1-2|few|TRBV6-1|TRBD1
TGTGCCAGCAGGGAGGACAGGTCCTATGGCTACACCTTC
CASREDRSYGYTF
>TRBJ2-3|NA|TRBV7-2|NA
TGTGCCAGCAGCGCCCCGGGGGTCGTGGGGGCAGATACGCAGTATTTT
CASSAPGVVGADTQYF
>TRBJ1-1|NA|TRBV2|NA
TGTGCCAGCCTCGCGAGGGGAACTGAAGCTTTCTTT
CASLARGTEAFF
>TRBJ1-2|few|TRBV5-4|NA
TGTGCCAGCAGCTTGAGGGGGGTGAATCGCTACACCTTC
CASSLRGVNRYTF
>TRBJ1-2|NA|TRBV11-2|TRBD1
TGTGCCAGCAGCGTGCCGGGACAGGCGCTCTATGGCTACACCTTC
CASSVPGQALYGYTF
>TRBJ2-1|NA|TRBV10-3|TRBD2
TGTGCCATCAGTGATCATTCACTAGCGGGGTCGGATGAGCAGTTCTTC
CAISDHSLAGSDEQFF
>TRBJ1-2|few|TRBV5-4|NA
TGTGCCAGCAGCTTGACAGGGACCTATGGCTACACCTTC
CASSLTGTYGYTF
>TRBJ1-2|few|TRBV20-1|NA
TGCAGTGCTATACCGTCCATCGGATATGGCTACACCTTC
CSAIPSIGYGYTF
>TRBJ2-5|few|TRBV6-5|NA
TGTGCCAGCAGTTACGGGACCGGCAAAGGGACCCAGTACTTC
CASSYGTGKGTQYF
>TRBJ2-3|few|TRBV10-3|TRBD2
TGTGCCATCAGTGGGGCTAGCGGGGCAGATACGCAGTATTTT
CAISGASGADTQYF
>TRBJ2-5|NA|TRBV7-3|NA
TGTGCCAGCAGCCCGGTCGGAGGGCAAGAGACCCAGTACTTC
CASSPVGGQETQYF
>TRBJ2-7|NA|TRBV4-1|NA
TGCGCCAGCAGCCTATACCACGTGGACGAGCAGTACTTC
CASSLYHVDEQYF
>TRBJ2-1|once|TRBV11-2|TRBD1
TGTGCCAGCAGCCGTACCCGGGACAGGGGCAATGAGCAGTTCTTC
CASSRTRDRGNEQFF
>TRBJ1-2|few|TRBV30|TRBD1
TGTGCCTGGAGCAGGGGGACGTCTGGTGGCTACACCTTC
CAWSRGTSGGYTF
>TRBJ2-7|NA|TRBV7-6|NA
TGTGCCAGCAGCCCAGCGACAGCCTACGAGCAGTACTTC
CASSPATAYEQYF
>TRBJ2-5|NA|TRBV7-6|NA
TGTGCCAGCAGCCCCCCGGGTGGCCGGGAGACCCAGTACTTC
CASSPPGGRETQYF
>TRBJ1-2|NA|TRBV11-3|TRBD1
TGTGCCAGCAGCTTAGGCGTCAGGGGGCCGCATGGCTACACCTTC
CASSLGVRGPHGYTF
>TRBJ2-3|NA|TRBV20-1|NA
TGCAGTGCTCCTTCACCGGGGCCTAGCACAGTTACGCAGTATTTT
CSAPSPGPSTVTQYF
>TRBJ2-6|NA|TRBV20-1|NA
TGCAGTGCAAACGCGGAGGCCAACGTCCTGACTTTC
CSANAEANVLTF
>TRBJ2-5|NA|TRBV9|NA
TGTGCCAGCAGCGGACACCACCAAGAGACCCAGTACTTC
CASSGHHQETQYF
>TRBJ1-2|few|TRBV10-3|TRBD1
TGTGCCATCAGTGGCCCACCCGGGACAGGCTATGGCTACACCTTC
CAISGPPGTGYGYTF